This T cell receptor beta chain stems from a study of blood T cell repertoires in COVID-19 (dated by TCRdb to 2018 to 2020). About the study as a whole: Collaborator samples came from the United States, Italy and Spain and covered acute and convalescent phases of COVID-19. The samples were drawn from the first 160 participants of the ongoing ImmuneRACE study and from 950 to 1,500 subjects provided by 6 global collaborators. A freely available public database, intended as a resource for researchers studying the immune response to SARS-CoV-2, is where the repertoires were released. Subjects who had been exposed to COVID-19, were actively infected with it, or had recovered from it provided the deeply sampled blood TCRbeta repertoires that made up the dataset. The prospective study material was composed of cDNA or gDNA derived from T cells, B-cell-depleted T cells, or PBMCs. Sample metadata almost always included a de-identified subject ID, COVID-19 status, age in years and sex. Where available, HLA class I and class II types were taken from metadata supplied by the sample provider and were not determined by assay-based typing. What the study reported, not specific to this receptor: The amount of clinical and demographic metadata varied by source and participant and was provided uncurated.

Taken from cysteine to phenylalanine, the CDR3 has 16 residues. Just the 48-base CDR3 DNA is kept, in frame starting at base 1. Cut back by 0 bases and 0 bases, the V and J ends lie 10 bases apart. Looking up the germline V gene (reference sequence) yields CDR1 MNHNY and CDR2 SVGAGI. Enrolling through a virtual design, the prospective study's participants ranged in age from roughly 18 to 95 years and lived across 20 to 30 United States geographic areas. Cohort assignment in the prospective study relied on participant-reported clinical history from a screening survey and a study questionnaire. Recovered participants in ImmuneRACE Cohort 3 were defined by two consecutive negative NP/OP PCR tests, clearance by a healthcare professional, or resolution of symptoms. Mobile phlebotomists in the prospective study collected whole blood, serum and a nasopharyngeal or oropharyngeal swab from every participant. Prospective study participants could optionally give additional blood draws and questionnaires over a roughly two-month period. Before DNA extraction, prospective study blood samples were shipped either frozen or at room temperature.

Points on this clone: Its target antigen remains unknown. Base qualities are not at hand, and no much larger clone is one base apart.

The immunoSEQ Assay, a bias-controlled multiplex PCR, was used to amplify TCRbeta CDR3 regions from genomic DNA. The authors' pipeline ran thus. The number of nucleated cells in each sample was estimated from the amplification of reference gene primers within the assay. To quantify the absolute abundance of each unique TCRbeta CDR3 rearrangement, sequence reads were collapsed and filtered. Productive Simpson clonality was computed per sample as the square root of Simpson's diversity index over productive rearrangements. TCRdb provides this immuneACCESS table in a form limited to in-frame rearrangements. Some clones are lacking; in checked studies, under half of them reflect an unresolved V gene, and why the rest are absent is not known. The V and J calls and the clone size are those of that table, but D and trimming were determined from the DNA. The sample yields 200,000 to 250,000 clones; over 80% were counted once. The ten largest clones take up about 1.3% of the sample.

The V and J segments used are TRBV6-6 and TRBJ2-3; TRBD2 is a possible D gene, resting on 5 matching bases. This receptor was obtained from a man aged 30 to 39 who had recovered from COVID-19. Sequencing was carried out using PBMCs or T cells enriched from blood (not recorded which). CDR3 protein: CASSYSGSVSTDTQYF. At the DNA level, the sequence is TGTGCCAGCAGTTACTCTGGGAGCGTTAGCACAGATACGCAGTATTTT.